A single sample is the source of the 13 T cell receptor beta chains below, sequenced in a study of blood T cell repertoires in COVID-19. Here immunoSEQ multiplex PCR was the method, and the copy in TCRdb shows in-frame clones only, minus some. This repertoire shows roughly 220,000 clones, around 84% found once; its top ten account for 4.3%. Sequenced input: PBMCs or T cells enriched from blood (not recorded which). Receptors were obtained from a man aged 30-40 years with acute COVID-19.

The CDR3 DNA reads TGTGCCAGCAGCCTCACTAGCGGGGGTCAAGAGACCCAGTACTTC. It is translated as CASSLTSGGQETQYF. The chain combines TRBV3-1 (or the pseudogene TRBV3-2) with TRBJ2-5, with 11 bases lining up with TRBD2. The CDR3 loop spans 15 amino acids. The trim removed 4 bases at V and 2 bases at J, leaving 3 bases unmatched. Germline CDR1 is LGHDT and CDR2 is YNNKEL (reference sequence).

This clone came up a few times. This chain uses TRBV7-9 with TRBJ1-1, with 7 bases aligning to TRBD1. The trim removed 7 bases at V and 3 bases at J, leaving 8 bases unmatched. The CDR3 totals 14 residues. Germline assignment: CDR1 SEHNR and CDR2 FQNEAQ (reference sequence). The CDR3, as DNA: TGTGCCAGCACTCTAAGGGACAGTGACACTGAAGCTTTCTTT. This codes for CASTLRDSDTEAFF.

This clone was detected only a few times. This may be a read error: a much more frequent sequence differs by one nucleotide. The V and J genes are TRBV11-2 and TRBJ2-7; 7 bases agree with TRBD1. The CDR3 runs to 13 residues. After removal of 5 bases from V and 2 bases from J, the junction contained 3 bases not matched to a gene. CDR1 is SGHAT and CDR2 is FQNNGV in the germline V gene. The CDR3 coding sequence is TGTGCCAGCAGCCCCGGACAGGCCTACGAGCAGTACTTC. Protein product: CASSPGQAYEQYF. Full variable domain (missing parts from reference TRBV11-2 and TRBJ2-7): EAGVAQSPRYKIIEKRQSVAFWCNPISGHATLYWYQQILGQGPKLLIQFQNNGVVDDSQLPKDRFSAERLKGVDSTLKIQPAKLEDSAVYLCASSPGQAYEQYFGPGTRLTVT.

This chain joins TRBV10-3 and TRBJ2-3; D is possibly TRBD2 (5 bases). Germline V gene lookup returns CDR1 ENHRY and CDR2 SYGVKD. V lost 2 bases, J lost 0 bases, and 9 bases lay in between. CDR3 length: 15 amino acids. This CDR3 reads CAISEDYESTDTQYF. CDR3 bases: TGTGCCATCAGTGAGGACTACGAAAGCACAGATACGCAGTATTTT.

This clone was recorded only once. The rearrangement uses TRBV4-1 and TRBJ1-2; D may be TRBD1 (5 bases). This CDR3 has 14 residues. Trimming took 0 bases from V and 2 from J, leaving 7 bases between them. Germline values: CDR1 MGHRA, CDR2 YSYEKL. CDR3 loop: CASSQEPGNYGYTF. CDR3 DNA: TGCGCCAGCAGCCAAGAACCAGGGAACTATGGCTACACCTTC.

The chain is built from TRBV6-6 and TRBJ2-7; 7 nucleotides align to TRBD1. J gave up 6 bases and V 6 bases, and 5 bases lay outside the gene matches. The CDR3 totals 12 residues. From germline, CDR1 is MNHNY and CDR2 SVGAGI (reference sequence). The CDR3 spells CASRTSGGEQYF. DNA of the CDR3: TGTGCCAGCAGAACTTCAGGGGGCGAGCAGTACTTC.

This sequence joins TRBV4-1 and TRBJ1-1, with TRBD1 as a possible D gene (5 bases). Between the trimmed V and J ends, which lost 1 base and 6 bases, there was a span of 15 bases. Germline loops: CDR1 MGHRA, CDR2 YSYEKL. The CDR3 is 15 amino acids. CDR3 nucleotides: TGCGCCAGCAGCCAAGCCCCCCAGGGTAGGGCTGAAGCTTTCTTT. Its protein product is CASSQAPQGRAEAFF.

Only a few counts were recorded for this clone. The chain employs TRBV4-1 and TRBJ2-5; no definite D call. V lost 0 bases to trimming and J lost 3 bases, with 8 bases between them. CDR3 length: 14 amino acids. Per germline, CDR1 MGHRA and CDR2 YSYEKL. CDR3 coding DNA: TGCGCCAGCAGCCAAGATCGTCTAAAAGAGACCCAGTACTTC. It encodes CASSQDRLKETQYF.

The CDR3 reads CASRSSGANVLTF. Here the CDR3 DNA reads TGTGCCAGCAGGTCTTCTGGGGCCAACGTCCTGACTTTC. The J gene is TRBJ2-6, the V gene TRBV27, with D hard to call. Trimming pared 6 bases from V and 1 base from J, leaving 4 bases between. Germline loops: CDR1 MNHEY, CDR2 SMNVEV (reference sequence). The CDR3 runs 13 residues.

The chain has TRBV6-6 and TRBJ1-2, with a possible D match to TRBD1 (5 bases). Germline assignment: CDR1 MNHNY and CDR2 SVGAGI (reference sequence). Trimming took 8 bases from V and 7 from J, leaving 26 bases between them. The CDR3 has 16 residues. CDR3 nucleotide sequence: TGTGCCAGCGGGAATGGCCCGGGGAGGGGCCCGCCTGGCTACACCTTC. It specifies CASGNGPGRGPPGYTF.

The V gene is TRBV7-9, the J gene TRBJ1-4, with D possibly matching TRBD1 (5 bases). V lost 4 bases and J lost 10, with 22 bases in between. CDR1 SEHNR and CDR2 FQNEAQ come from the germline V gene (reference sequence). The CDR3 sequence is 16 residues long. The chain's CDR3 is CASSSTGSLSSRKLFF. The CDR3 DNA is TGTGCCAGCAGCTCTACAGGCTCTCTTAGTTCGAGAAAACTGTTTTTT.

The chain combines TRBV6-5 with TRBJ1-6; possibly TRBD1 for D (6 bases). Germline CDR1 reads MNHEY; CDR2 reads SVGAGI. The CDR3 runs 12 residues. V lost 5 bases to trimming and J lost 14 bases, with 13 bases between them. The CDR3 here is CASSLTTGSLHF. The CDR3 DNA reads TGTGCCAGCAGTCTCACGACAGGCTCCCTCCACTTT.

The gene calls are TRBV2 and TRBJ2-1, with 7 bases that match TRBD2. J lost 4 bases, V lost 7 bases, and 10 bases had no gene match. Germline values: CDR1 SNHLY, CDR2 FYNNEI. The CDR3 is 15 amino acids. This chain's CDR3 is CASTSGGLGYNEQFF. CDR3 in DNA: TGTGCCAGCACCTCGGGGGGTTTGGGTTACAATGAGCAGTTCTTC.